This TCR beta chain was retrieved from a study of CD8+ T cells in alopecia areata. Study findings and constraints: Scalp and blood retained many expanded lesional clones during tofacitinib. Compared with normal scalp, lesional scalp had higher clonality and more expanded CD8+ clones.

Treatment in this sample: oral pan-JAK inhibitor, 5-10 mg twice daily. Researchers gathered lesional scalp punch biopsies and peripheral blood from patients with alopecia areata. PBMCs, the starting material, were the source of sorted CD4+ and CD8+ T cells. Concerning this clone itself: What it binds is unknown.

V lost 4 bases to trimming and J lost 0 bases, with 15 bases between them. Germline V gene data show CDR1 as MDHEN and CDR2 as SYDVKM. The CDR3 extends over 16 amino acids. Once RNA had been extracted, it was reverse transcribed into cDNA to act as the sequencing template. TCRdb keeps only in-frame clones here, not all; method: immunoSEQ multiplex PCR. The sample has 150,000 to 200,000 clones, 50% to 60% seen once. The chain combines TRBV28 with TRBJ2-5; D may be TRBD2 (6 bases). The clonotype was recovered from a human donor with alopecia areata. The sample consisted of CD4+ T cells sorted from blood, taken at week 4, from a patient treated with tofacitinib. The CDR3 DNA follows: TGTGCCAGCAGTTCATACCTTCGGGGGTACCAAGAGACCCAGTACTTC. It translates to CASSSYLRGYQETQYF.